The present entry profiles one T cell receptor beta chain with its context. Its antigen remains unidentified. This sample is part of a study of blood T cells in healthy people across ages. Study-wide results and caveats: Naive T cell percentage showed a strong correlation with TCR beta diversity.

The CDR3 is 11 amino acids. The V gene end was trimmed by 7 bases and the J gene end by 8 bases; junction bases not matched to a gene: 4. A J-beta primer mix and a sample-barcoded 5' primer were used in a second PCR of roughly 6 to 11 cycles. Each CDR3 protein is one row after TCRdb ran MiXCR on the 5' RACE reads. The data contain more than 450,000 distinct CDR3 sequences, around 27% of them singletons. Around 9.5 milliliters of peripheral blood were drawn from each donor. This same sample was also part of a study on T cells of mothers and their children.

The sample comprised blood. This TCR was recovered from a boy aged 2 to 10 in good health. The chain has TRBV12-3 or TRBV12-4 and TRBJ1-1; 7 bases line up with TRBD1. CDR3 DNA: TGTGCCAGCAACATCAGGGGGGAAGCTTTCTTT. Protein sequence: CASNIRGEAFF.